This entry is about one T cell receptor (beta chain). The germline CDR1 and CDR2 sequences are LGHDT and YNNKEL (reference sequence). This CDR3 has 14 residues. V lost 9 bases to trimming and J lost 1 base, with 15 bases between them. The source of the sample is a study of blood T cell repertoires in COVID-19. Study overall: T cells, B-cell-depleted T cells, or PBMCs provided the cDNA or gDNA that served as material.

Sequenced by immunoSEQ multiplex PCR; TCRdb stores in-frame clones only, minus some. Of a few hundred thousand clones listed, 70% to 90% were seen once; the top ten hold more than 2.5%. Sequencing input: peripheral blood. This chain uses TRBV3-1 (or the pseudogene TRBV3-2) with TRBJ1-1, with D tentatively TRBD1 (6 bases). This clonotype was obtained from a man aged 60 to 69 with acute or convalescent COVID-19. The DNA of the CDR3 is TGTGCCAGTCATTCCAGGGGTAGGAACACTGAAGCTTTCTTT. Encoded protein: CASHSRGRNTEAFF.